The present T cell receptor beta chain was sequenced within a study of Graves' ophthalmopathy and Graves' hyperthyroidism. Findings of the study overall: Blood shared most expanded thyroid clonotypes above 0.001 frequency. In predicting ophthalmopathy progression, the model reached over 70% sensitivity and 72.22% specificity.

RNA transcripts yielded amplified TCR beta CDR3 regions. In the first round, RT-PCR was carried out with HTBI primers, and a multiplex PCR formed the second round. TCRdb passed the multiplex PCR reads through MiXCR, listing each CDR3 protein once. The sample records some 350,000 distinct CDR3 sequences, approximately 18% being singletons. With 1 base clipped from V and 2 bases from J, the junction kept 2 bases outside the gene matches. The CDR3 runs 15 residues. Germline-derived CDR1 and CDR2 are LNHDA and SQIVND (reference sequence). This clonotype was counted ten times or more. Its antigen is undetermined. Stable hyperthyroidism meant no ophthalmopathy within 18 months of follow-up.

This sequence joins TRBV19 and TRBJ1-5; TRBD1 agrees at 7 bases. This TCR was recovered from an adult woman with stable Graves' hyperthyroidism. The sample was peripheral blood. The CDR3 nucleotides read TGTGCCAGTAGTATAGGAGGGGGCGGCAATCAGCCCCAGCATTTT. Amino acids: CASSIGGGGNQPQHF.